The rows below give T cell receptor beta chains drawn from one sample of a study of Graves' ophthalmopathy and Graves' hyperthyroidism. From the multiplex PCR reads, TCRdb called clonotypes with MiXCR, one entry per CDR3 protein. The sample lists approximately 45,000 distinct CDR3 sequences, 50% to 65% occurring once. The source material was peripheral blood. The receptors shown here come from an adult man with Graves' ophthalmopathy. The CDR3 runs from the conserved cysteine through the conserved F or W. The D gene is left open where the match is weak. Size tells how often a clone was seen (once, few, many) or the class of an expanded clone, and some rows leave it out.

J gene: TRBJ2-7; V gene: TRBV7-8; D gene: TRBD1; clone size: many; CDR3 DNA: TGTGCCAGCAGCTTATACCCCCGAGATACTTGGACAGGGTTTTCCTACGAGCAGTACTTC; CDR3 protein: CASSLYPRDTWTGFSYEQYF
J gene: TRBJ2-1; V gene: TRBV29-1; D gene: TRBD1; clone size: NA; CDR3 DNA: TGCAGCTTACAGGGGGTTAGGAATGAGCAGTTCTTC; CDR3 protein: CSLQGVRNEQFF
J gene: TRBJ1-5; V gene: TRBV2; D gene: NA; clone size: NA; CDR3 DNA: TGTGCCAGCAGTGAAGAAACGATTGGAAATAGCAATCAGCCCCAGCATTTT; CDR3 protein: CASSEETIGNSNQPQHF
J gene: TRBJ1-2; V gene: TRBV6-5; D gene: NA; clone size: many; CDR3 DNA: TGTGCCAGCAGTGCGGGGCTCCTCTACACCTTC; CDR3 protein: CASSAGLLYTF
J gene: TRBJ2-4; V gene: TRBV2; D gene: TRBD1; clone size: many; CDR3 DNA: TGTGCCAGCAAGGGACAGGGACGACTAGCCAAAAACATTCAGTACTTC; CDR3 protein: CASKGQGRLAKNIQYF
J gene: TRBJ1-1; V gene: TRBV6-1; D gene: NA; clone size: NA; CDR3 DNA: TGTGCCAGCAGTGAGTACGGGCATTTCACTGAAGCTTTCTTT; CDR3 protein: CASSEYGHFTEAFF
J gene: TRBJ2-7; V gene: TRBV12-3/TRBV12-4; D gene: TRBD1; clone size: many; CDR3 DNA: TGTGCCAGCAGATACGGGACAGGGCCTTCCTACGAGCAGTACTTC; CDR3 protein: CASRYGTGPSYEQYF
J gene: TRBJ2-5; V gene: TRBV11-2; D gene: TRBD2; clone size: many; CDR3 DNA: TGTGCCAGCAGCTTAGATCGGGTTTGGAGCGGGAAAGAGACCCAGTACTTC; CDR3 protein: CASSLDRVWSGKETQYF
J gene: TRBJ1-4; V gene: TRBV7-2; D gene: NA; clone size: medium-sized; CDR3 DNA: TGTGCCAGCAGTCGAGAAAGGATGGAAAAACTGTTTTTT; CDR3 protein: CASSRERMEKLFF
J gene: TRBJ2-3; V gene: TRBV20-1; D gene: NA; clone size: NA; CDR3 DNA: TGCAGTGCTAGAGATCCCCTAACCCGCACAGATACGCAGTATTTT; CDR3 protein: CSARDPLTRTDTQYF
J gene: TRBJ1-2; V gene: TRBV10-3; D gene: TRBD1; clone size: NA; CDR3 DNA: TGTGCCATCAGTGAAGAGACAGGGGGAATCTATGGCTACACCTTC; CDR3 protein: CAISEETGGIYGYTF
J gene: TRBJ2-1; V gene: TRBV10-1; D gene: TRBD1; clone size: medium-sized; CDR3 DNA: TGCGCCAGCAGCGACAGGGGATCCTACAATGAGCAGTTCTTC; CDR3 protein: CASSDRGSYNEQFF
J gene: TRBJ2-3; V gene: TRBV9; D gene: NA; clone size: NA; CDR3 DNA: TGTGCCCGCAGCGTAGACTGGGCTAGCACAGATACGCAGTACTTT; CDR3 protein: CARSVDWASTDTQYF
J gene: TRBJ1-4; V gene: TRBV7-9; D gene: TRBD1; clone size: NA; CDR3 DNA: TGTGCCAGCAGCTTCCGGACAGGGATTAATGAAAAACTGTTTTTT; CDR3 protein: CASSFRTGINEKLFF
J gene: TRBJ1-5; V gene: TRBV19; D gene: TRBD1; clone size: NA; CDR3 DNA: TGTGCCAGTAGTATAATTGGGACAGGGCGGCTCAATCAGCCCCAGCATTTT; CDR3 protein: CASSIIGTGRLNQPQHF
J gene: TRBJ1-2; V gene: TRBV19; D gene: TRBD1; clone size: once; CDR3 DNA: TGTGCCATTAGTTCTCCCAACAGGGGTAGAGGCGGCTACACCTTC; CDR3 protein: CAISSPNRGRGGYTF
J gene: TRBJ1-4; V gene: TRBV6-1; D gene: NA; clone size: NA; CDR3 DNA: TGTGCCAGCAGTCCTACGGCATCAACTAATGAAAAACTGTTTTTT; CDR3 protein: CASSPTASTNEKLFF
J gene: TRBJ2-5; V gene: TRBV14; D gene: NA; clone size: NA; CDR3 DNA: TGTGCCAGCAGCCAAATAACTAACCGACAAGAGACCCAGTACTTC; CDR3 protein: CASSQITNRQETQYF
J gene: TRBJ1-5; V gene: TRBV3-1; D gene: NA; clone size: many; CDR3 DNA: TGTGCCAGCAGCCCGCAGGTAGGGGCTAATCAGCCCCAGCATTTT; CDR3 protein: CASSPQVGANQPQHF
J gene: TRBJ2-1; V gene: TRBV29-1; D gene: NA; clone size: NA; CDR3 DNA: TGCTCCGAGGTACGGGGCCAAAATGAGCAGTTCTTC; CDR3 protein: CSEVRGQNEQFF
J gene: TRBJ2-1; V gene: TRBV7-9; D gene: NA; clone size: NA; CDR3 DNA: TGTGCCAGCAGCTTAGTGTCGGCTAATGAGCAGTTCTTC; CDR3 protein: CASSLVSANEQFF
J gene: TRBJ1-1; V gene: TRBV25-1; D gene: NA; clone size: NA; CDR3 DNA: TGTGCCAGCAGTGAAGGCTTGGGGATCAACACTGAAGCTTTCTTT; CDR3 protein: CASSEGLGINTEAFF
J gene: TRBJ2-1; V gene: TRBV7-9; D gene: TRBD2; clone size: once; CDR3 DNA: TGTGCCAGCAGCCCCTCGCGGGGGGACCGCTACAATGAGCAGTTCTTC; CDR3 protein: CASSPSRGDRYNEQFF
J gene: TRBJ2-3; V gene: TRBV7-3; D gene: TRBD2; clone size: NA; CDR3 DNA: TGTGCCAGCAGCCCGACTAGCGGGGGAACAGATACGCAGTATTTT; CDR3 protein: CASSPTSGGTDTQYF
J gene: TRBJ2-5; V gene: TRBV12-3/TRBV12-4; D gene: TRBD1; clone size: many; CDR3 DNA: TGTGCCAGCAGTTTACAGGGCCCCAGGGGGCGTGAAGAGACCCAGTACTTC; CDR3 protein: CASSLQGPRGREETQYF
J gene: TRBJ2-7; V gene: TRBV10-3; D gene: TRBD1; clone size: medium-sized; CDR3 DNA: TGTGCCATCAGTGACTCCTCCGGGACAGAGTACGAGCAGTACTTC; CDR3 protein: CAISDSSGTEYEQYF
J gene: TRBJ1-2; V gene: TRBV6-1; D gene: NA; clone size: many; CDR3 DNA: TGTGCCAGCAGTGAAGCGGGACACCCCTATGGCTACACCTTC; CDR3 protein: CASSEAGHPYGYTF
J gene: TRBJ2-7; V gene: TRBV12-3/TRBV12-4; D gene: TRBD1; clone size: many; CDR3 DNA: TGTGCCAGCAGTTGGGACAGGGCATACGAGCAGTACTTC; CDR3 protein: CASSWDRAYEQYF
J gene: TRBJ1-1; V gene: TRBV19; D gene: NA; clone size: many; CDR3 DNA: TGTGCCAGTAGTGACAGCCGTTACACTGAAGCTTTCTTT; CDR3 protein: CASSDSRYTEAFF
J gene: TRBJ2-7; V gene: TRBV7-9; D gene: NA; clone size: many; CDR3 DNA: TGTGCCAGCAGCTTCCATCTCGGCGGGAACTCCGAGCAGTACTTC; CDR3 protein: CASSFHLGGNSEQYF
J gene: TRBJ2-2; V gene: TRBV5-1; D gene: NA; clone size: many; CDR3 DNA: TGCGCCAGCATCGGTGACGGGCCCACCGGGGAGCTGTTTTTT; CDR3 protein: CASIGDGPTGELFF
J gene: TRBJ2-2; V gene: TRBV5-1; D gene: NA; clone size: NA; CDR3 DNA: TGCGCCAGCAGCCGGAGCTGGACCGGGGAGCTGTTTTTT; CDR3 protein: CASSRSWTGELFF
J gene: TRBJ2-7; V gene: TRBV5-1; D gene: NA; clone size: NA; CDR3 DNA: TGCGCCAGCAGCACCAATCAGGGGACCTACGAGCAGTACTTC; CDR3 protein: CASSTNQGTYEQYF
J gene: TRBJ1-6; V gene: TRBV4-1; D gene: NA; clone size: many; CDR3 DNA: TGCGCCAGCAGCCGTGTCTCTGGCGACTATAATTCACCCCTCCACTTT; CDR3 protein: CASSRVSGDYNSPLHF
J gene: TRBJ2-1; V gene: TRBV6-5; D gene: NA; clone size: NA; CDR3 DNA: TGTGCCAGCAGTTTATCCGCCGGGCCGTATAGCAATCAGCAGTTCTTC; CDR3 protein: CASSLSAGPYSNQQFF
J gene: TRBJ2-3; V gene: TRBV24-1; D gene: NA; clone size: NA; CDR3 DNA: TGTGCCACCAGTGATTTCACAGATACGCAGTATTTT; CDR3 protein: CATSDFTDTQYF
J gene: TRBJ2-5; V gene: TRBV20-1; D gene: TRBD1; clone size: many; CDR3 DNA: TGCAGTGCTATGACAGGGCGTGAGACCCAGTACTTC; CDR3 protein: CSAMTGRETQYF
J gene: TRBJ1-2; V gene: TRBV9; D gene: NA; clone size: NA; CDR3 DNA: TGTGCCAGCAGCGAGACTAACTATGGCTACACCTTC; CDR3 protein: CASSETNYGYTF
J gene: TRBJ1-2; V gene: TRBV3-1; D gene: NA; clone size: many; CDR3 DNA: TGTGCCAGCAGCCAAGACCGGACGCATACTAACTATGGCTACACCTTC; CDR3 protein: CASSQDRTHTNYGYTF
J gene: TRBJ2-2; V gene: TRBV7-3; D gene: TRBD2; clone size: NA; CDR3 DNA: TGTGCCAGCAGCTTAACGACTAGCGGCCACACCGGGGAGCTGTTTTTT; CDR3 protein: CASSLTTSGHTGELFF
J gene: TRBJ1-1; V gene: TRBV6-6; D gene: NA; clone size: many; CDR3 DNA: TGTGCCAGCAGTCTCTCCAGAGTGAACACTGAAGCTTTCTTT; CDR3 protein: CASSLSRVNTEAFF
J gene: TRBJ1-5; V gene: TRBV20-1; D gene: NA; clone size: few; CDR3 DNA: TGCAGTGCCAACAGAGGGGGTCCCAATCAGCCCCAGCATTTT; CDR3 protein: CSANRGGPNQPQHF
J gene: TRBJ1-1; V gene: TRBV29-1; D gene: TRBD1; clone size: medium-sized; CDR3 DNA: TGCAGCGTTGGGGACAGGGGAGGGACTGAAGCTTTCTTT; CDR3 protein: CSVGDRGGTEAFF
J gene: TRBJ2-2; V gene: TRBV5-1; D gene: TRBD2; clone size: NA; CDR3 DNA: TGCGCCAGCAGCTGGTATCTCTCTAGCGGGACGAGTGGGGAGCTGTTTTTT; CDR3 protein: CASSWYLSSGTSGELFF
J gene: TRBJ2-7; V gene: TRBV7-2; D gene: NA; clone size: few; CDR3 DNA: TGTGCCAGCAGCCCCGGGCAACAGACCTACGAGCAGTACTTC; CDR3 protein: CASSPGQQTYEQYF
J gene: TRBJ1-4; V gene: TRBV6-6; D gene: NA; clone size: many; CDR3 DNA: TGTGCCAGCAGTTATCTGGGGACTAATGAAAAACTGTTTTTT; CDR3 protein: CASSYLGTNEKLFF
J gene: TRBJ1-3; V gene: TRBV5-1; D gene: NA; clone size: many; CDR3 DNA: TGCGCCAGCAGCTTGGGACCGAACTCTGGAAACACCATATATTTT; CDR3 protein: CASSLGPNSGNTIYF